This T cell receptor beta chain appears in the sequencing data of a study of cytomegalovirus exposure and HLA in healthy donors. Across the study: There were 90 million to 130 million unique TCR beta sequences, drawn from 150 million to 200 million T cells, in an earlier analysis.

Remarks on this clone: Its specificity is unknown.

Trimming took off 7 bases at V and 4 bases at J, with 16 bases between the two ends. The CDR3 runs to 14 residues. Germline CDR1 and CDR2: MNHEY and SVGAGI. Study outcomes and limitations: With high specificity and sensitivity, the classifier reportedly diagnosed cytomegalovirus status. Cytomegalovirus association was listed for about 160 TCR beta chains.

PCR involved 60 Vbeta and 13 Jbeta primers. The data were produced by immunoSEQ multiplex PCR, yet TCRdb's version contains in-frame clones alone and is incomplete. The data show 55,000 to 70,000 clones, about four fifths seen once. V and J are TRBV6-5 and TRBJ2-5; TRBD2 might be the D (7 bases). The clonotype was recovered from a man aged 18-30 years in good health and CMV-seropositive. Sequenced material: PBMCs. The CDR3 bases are TGTGCCAGCAAAGGGGGAGGGCCGGGAGAGACCCAGTACTTC. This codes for CASKGGGPGETQYF.